What follows describes a single TCR beta chain. What it recognizes is unknown. This entry belongs to a study of OX40 agonist ivuxolimab in advanced cancers. General observations from the study: At 0.1 to 3.0 mg/kg and by week 6, clonal expansion occurred in CD4+ and CD8+ blood T cells. In general, CD8+ T cells held more expanded clones than CD4+ did, on average. Among the lowest peripheral clonal expansion occurred in 0.1-3.0 mg/kg partial responders.

Only in-frame clones appear in the TCRdb table, and some are missing; sequencing was by immunoSEQ multiplex PCR. The sample consists of approximately 60,000 clones, about 83% of them appearing once. V lost 6 bases and J lost 1; bases outside the gene matches: 4. Germline CDR1 and CDR2: SGHRS and YFSETQ. The CDR3 has 15 residues. The TCR comes from an adult with an advanced solid tumor such as melanoma, head and neck, liver or kidney cancer. The sequenced sample was CD4+ or CD8+ T cells sorted from blood, obtained in a trial of the OX40 agonist ivuxolimab. The chain recombines TRBV5-1 with TRBJ2-7; 13 nucleotides line up with TRBD2. The CDR3 sequence: CASKTSGGASYEQYF. CDR3 in DNA: TGCGCCAGCAAAACTAGCGGGGGGGCTTCCTACGAGCAGTACTTC.